This T cell receptor (beta chain) was sequenced for a study of tumor-infiltrating lymphocytes in glioblastoma multiforme. Overall study results and limits: Just one glioblastoma patient contributed to the TCR-mutation comparison. Functional subtype sorting of these T cells was not performed.

This CDR3 comprises 12 residues. CDR1 is MDHEN, CDR2 SYDVKM, per germline. Multiple V-beta primers and a C-beta primer amplified TCRB from RNA. TCRdb ran MiXCR on the multiplex PCR reads and lists one entry per CDR3 protein. This sample carries about 10,000 distinct CDR3 sequences, around 64% of them seen once, and the ten largest clones take under 30%. A remark on this clonotype: Antigen: not known.

Source material: brain tumor tissue. The source of this sequence is a male donor with glioblastoma. This chain connects TRBV28 to TRBJ2-7; TRBD1 is a possible D gene (6 bases). The CDR3 DNA follows: TGTAACAGCAGCCAACAGGGCGCCCGAGAGTACTTC. It codes for CNSSQQGAREYF.